A single sample is the source of the 28 T cell receptor beta chains below, sequenced in a study of T cell repertoires in cytomegalovirus infection. TCRdb reprocessed the reads with MiXCR, giving one entry per CDR3 protein. The repertoire holds some 97,000 distinct CDR3 sequences, with 23% as singletons. Sequenced sample: CD8+ T cells from PBMCs. These receptors came from a human donor in good health (CMV status not recorded). Some clones in this sample may be carry-over from other donors' samples.

The J gene is TRBJ1-3, the V gene TRBV25-1; no definite D call. Trimming left V 3 bases short and J 2 bases short, with 11 bases between. This CDR3 spans 15 amino acids. Germline CDR1 is MGHDK and CDR2 is SYGVNS. The CDR3 bases are TGTGCCAGCAGTGACCCCGCAAGGGCTGGAAACACCATATATTTT. Its translation: CASSDPARAGNTIYF.

In this sample, this clonotype turned up a few times. The V call is TRBV7-6, the J call TRBJ2-7; 9 nucleotides agree with TRBD1. Germline V gene sequence: CDR1 SGHVS, CDR2 FNYEAQ. The CDR3 extends over 20 amino acids. Losses at the gene ends were 3 bases for V and 3 bases for J; bases not matched to a gene: 21. The CDR3 nucleotides read TGTGCCAGCAGCTTTAGGAGTACGGGACAGGGTCCAAGGCTGGTCTACGAGCAGTACTTC. Translated: CASSFRSTGQGPRLVYEQYF.

The chain joins TRBV12-3 or TRBV12-4 to TRBJ2-1; TRBD1 matches at 9 bases. CDR3 length: 15 residues. V shed 6 bases, J shed 3 bases, and the junction held 6 bases outside the gene matches. CDR3 residues: CASSRGQGVYNEQFF. The CDR3 DNA is TGTGCCAGCAGCCGGGGACAGGGCGTCTACAATGAGCAGTTCTTC.

The CDR3 sequence: CASSLGYLGDPNTGELFF. Here the CDR3 DNA reads TGTGCCAGCAGTTTAGGATATTTGGGGGACCCGAACACCGGGGAGCTGTTTTTT. J is TRBJ2-2 and V is TRBV28, with D possibly being TRBD1 or TRBD2 (5 bases each). The germline V gene encodes CDR1 MDHEN and CDR2 SYDVKM. The CDR3 spans 18 residues. Deletions cut 2 bases from V and 0 bases from J, with 16 bases between.

Of note for this clonotype: A much larger clone sits a single nucleotide away, making a read error possible. This sequence joins TRBV12-3 or TRBV12-4 and TRBJ1-6; D is uncertain. V shed 10 bases and J shed 8 bases, with 12 bases lying between them. The CDR3 has 12 amino acids. CDR3 bases: TGTGCCAACAGAACCTGGGATTCACCCCTCCACTTT. Translated: CANRTWDSPLHF.

This clonotype was counted only a few times. The chain combines TRBV7-9 with TRBJ2-7, with 10 bases that match TRBD1. The CDR3 runs to 15 residues. Germline trimming cut 4 bases from V and 4 bases from J; bases unmatched to any gene: 7. From germline, CDR1 is SEHNR and CDR2 FQNEAQ (reference sequence). CDR3 amino acids: CASSSEDRGGYEQYF. In nucleotides, the CDR3 is TGTGCCAGCAGCTCTGAGGACAGGGGGGGGTACGAGCAGTACTTC.

This clonotype was seen a few times. The chain combines TRBV27 with TRBJ1-6, with D unresolved. Between the trimmed V and J ends, which lost 2 bases and 9 bases, there was a span of 5 bases. This CDR3 has 12 residues. CDR1 and CDR2 (germline): MNHEY, SMNVEV (reference sequence). CDR3 bases: TGTGCCAGCAGTTTACCGGGTTCACCCCTCCACTTT. Amino acids: CASSLPGSPLHF.

This clonotype has a count of ten or more. The V call is TRBV7-6, the J call TRBJ2-1, with 8 nucleotides matching TRBD2. The V gene end was trimmed by 5 bases and the J gene end by 7 bases; junction bases not matched to a gene: 13. Germline V gives CDR1 SGHVS, CDR2 FNYEAQ. The CDR3 spans 16 residues. In DNA form, the CDR3 reads TGTGCCAGCAGCCGGGGGGGGGAGGGGTCTGCGAATGAGCAGTTCTTC. Protein product: CASSRGGEGSANEQFF.

The chain is built from TRBV19 and TRBJ2-7; D possibly corresponds to TRBD1 (6 bases). The CDR3 is made up of 13 amino acids. With 3 bases removed from V and 5 bases from J, the gap between germline ends came to 11 bases. The germline V gene encodes CDR1 LNHDA and CDR2 SQIVND (reference sequence). CDR3 residues: CASSMSAGDEQYF. In DNA form, the CDR3 reads TGTGCCAGTAGTATGTCCGCAGGGGACGAGCAGTACTTC.

There are a few counts of this clonotype. This chain links TRBV29-1 with TRBJ2-3; 13 bases map to TRBD2. Germline V gene data show CDR1 as SQVTM and CDR2 as ANQGSEA. V lost 2 bases to trimming and J lost 2 bases; unmatched junction nucleotides: 7. The CDR3 contains 17 residues. The DNA of the CDR3 is TGCAGCGTTGAAAGAGGACTAGCGGGGGCCATCACAGATACGCAGTATTTT. The encoded protein is CSVERGLAGAITDTQYF.

The chain has TRBV12-3 or TRBV12-4 and TRBJ2-1; 8 bases map to TRBD2. With 4 bases clipped from V and 7 bases from J, the junction kept 6 bases outside the gene matches. The CDR3 contains 14 residues. This CDR3 reads CASSSGGATNEQFF. The CDR3 bases are TGTGCCAGCAGTTCGGGGGGGGCCACAAATGAGCAGTTCTTC.

This clonotype was observed many times. The rearrangement joins TRBV7-2 to TRBJ2-7; the match to TRBD1 covers 9 bases. This CDR3 is 18 amino acids long. CDR1 is SGHTA, CDR2 FQGNSA, per germline. V gave up 4 bases and J gave up 4 bases; unmatched junction bases: 17. CDR3 coding DNA: TGTGCCAGCAGCTCAACCGGAATCACAGGGGGCCCAGGGTACGAGCAGTACTTC. Its translation: CASSSTGITGGPGYEQYF.

This clonotype was seen many times. V usage is TRBV7-3 and J usage is TRBJ2-2; no definite D call. CDR3 length equals 12 residues. V shed 1 base and J shed 7 bases, with 4 bases lying between them. Per the germline V gene, CDR1 is SGHTA and CDR2 is FQGTGA. CDR3 bases: TGTGCCAGCAGCTTAAATGGCGGGGAGCTGTTTTTT. This translates into CASSLNGGELFF.

This clonotype showed up just a few times. The chain couples TRBV4-3 to TRBJ1-1, with 7 bases matching TRBD1. J lost 5 bases, V lost 0 bases, and 6 bases had no gene match. The CDR3 has 15 amino acids. Germline CDR1 and CDR2: LGHNA and YSLEER. The CDR3 DNA sequence: TGCGCCAGCAGCCAAGACCAGGGGGGAGGAACTGAAGCTTTCTTT. It is translated as CASSQDQGGGTEAFF.

This clonotype was counted many times. The genes are TRBV6-2 or TRBV6-3 and TRBJ1-6, with D unresolved. V gave up 2 bases and J gave up 9 bases, with 14 bases separating them. Germline V gene data show CDR1 as MNHEY and CDR2 as SVGEGT. This CDR3 is 15 amino acids long. Here the CDR3 reads CASSYVSRGGSPLHF. DNA of the CDR3: TGTGCCAGCAGTTACGTCTCCCGGGGAGGTTCACCCCTCCACTTT.

The sample holds many counts of this clonotype. This sequence joins TRBV7-6 and TRBJ2-1; 8 nucleotides match TRBD2. With V trimmed by 5 bases and J by 1 base, 7 bases remained unmatched. Germline loops: CDR1 SGHVS, CDR2 FNYEAQ. There are 16 residues in the CDR3. As DNA, the CDR3 is TGTGCCAGCAGCCTGACTAGCGAACCATCCTACAATGAGCAGTTCTTC. As protein: CASSLTSEPSYNEQFF.

The chain combines TRBV27 with TRBJ2-5; 9 positions agree with TRBD1. V was clipped by 5 bases and J by 4 bases; unmatched bases: 5. The CDR3 is made up of 14 amino acids. Germline V lookup: CDR1 MNHEY, CDR2 SMNVEV (reference sequence). The CDR3 is CASSSRQGGETQYF. For the CDR3, the DNA is TGTGCCAGCAGTAGCAGACAGGGGGGAGAGACCCAGTACTTC.

This clonotype has more than one count but fewer than ten. This chain connects TRBV15 to TRBJ1-2; 10 nucleotides agree with TRBD1. From germline, CDR1 is LNHNV and CDR2 YYDKDF (reference sequence). The CDR3 spans 14 residues. J gave up 7 bases and V 8 bases, and 10 bases lay outside the gene matches. CDR3: CATQADRGPGGYTF. The CDR3, as DNA: TGTGCCACCCAGGCCGACAGGGGGCCGGGTGGCTACACCTTC.

The V and J genes are TRBV4-1 and TRBJ2-1; D unresolved. Trimming took off 1 base at V and 9 bases at J, with 10 bases between the two ends. The CDR3 spans 13 residues. CDR1 is MGHRA and CDR2 is YSYEKL in the germline V gene. As DNA, the CDR3 is TGCGCCAGCAGCCAAGGGGCAGAGTTTGAGCAGTTCTTC. Protein sequence: CASSQGAEFEQFF.

This clonotype came up many times. DNA for the CDR3: TGTGCCAGCAGTGAAGAGACTAGCGGGAGTCACGAGCAGTACTTC. Protein: CASSEETSGSHEQYF. The rearrangement uses TRBV6-1 and TRBJ2-7; 12 nucleotides line up with TRBD2. Germline V gene data show CDR1 as MNHNS and CDR2 as SASEGT. The CDR3 is 15 residues long. V lost 1 base, J lost 5 bases, and 3 bases stayed unmatched.

This clonotype appeared many times. V is TRBV28 and J is TRBJ2-7, with D tentatively TRBD2 (7 bases). There are 15 residues in the CDR3. The germline V and J ends were trimmed by 6 bases and 6 bases, with 21 bases remaining between them. Germline V CDR1 and CDR2: MDHEN, SYDVKM. The CDR3 is CASRALGGALGEQYF. The DNA of the CDR3 is TGTGCCAGCAGGGCTCTAGGGGGGGCCCTCGGCGAGCAGTACTTC.

The chain joins TRBV4-1 to TRBJ2-7; possibly TRBD1 for D (6 bases). This CDR3 region has 15 residues. V dropped 0 bases and J dropped 1 base, with 10 bases sitting between them. Germline loops: CDR1 MGHRA, CDR2 YSYEKL. The CDR3 reads CASSQEEGTSYEQYF. The CDR3, as DNA: TGCGCCAGCAGCCAAGAAGAGGGGACATCCTACGAGCAGTACTTC.

J is TRBJ2-1 and V is TRBV20-1; the D is unclear. CDR1 DFQATT and CDR2 SNEGSKA come from the germline V gene (reference sequence). Trimming removed 5 bases from V and 6 bases from J, with 5 bases in between. The CDR3 extends over 10 amino acids. DNA of the CDR3: TGCAGTGCTTCGCCCAATGAGCAGTTCTTC. Translation gives CSASPNEQFF.

This clonotype was recorded a few times. This sequence joins TRBV6-6 and TRBJ1-4, with 7 bases fitting TRBD1. The germline V gene encodes CDR1 MNHNY and CDR2 SVGAGI (reference sequence). V lost 7 bases, J lost 8 bases, and 13 bases stayed unmatched. CDR3 length equals 15 residues. CDR3 coding DNA: TGTGCCAGCACCTTCCTACAGGGGTTTAGGGAAAAACTGTTTTTT. Translating gives CASTFLQGFREKLFF.

This clonotype was seen repeatedly, ten times or more. The rearrangement links TRBV7-6 to TRBJ1-6, with a possible D match to TRBD1 (5 bases). CDR3 size: 15 residues. Per germline, CDR1 SGHVS and CDR2 FNYEAQ. The V gene lost 5 bases and the J gene lost 7 bases, with 15 bases spanning the gap. CDR3 in amino acids: CASSPIGDGNSPLHF. CDR3 sequence (DNA): TGTGCCAGCAGCCCCATTGGGGACGGGAATTCACCCCTCCACTTT.

This clonotype was recorded many times. The V gene is TRBV7-2, the J gene TRBJ1-5; 7 positions agree with TRBD1. Germline lookup yields CDR1 SGHTA and CDR2 FQGNSA. The J segment lost 4 bases and the V segment lost 5 bases, leaving 5 bases of the junction unmatched. This CDR3 has 14 amino acids. The CDR3 DNA sequence: TGTGCCAGCAGCGAACCAGGGGGAAATCAGCCCCAGCATTTT. This gives the protein CASSEPGGNQPQHF.

This clonotype was seen ten or more times. J is TRBJ1-5 and V is TRBV7-2; a weak D match, TRBD1 (5 bases). V lost 2 bases to trimming and J lost 4 bases, with 15 bases between them. The CDR3 totals 16 residues. Germline assignment: CDR1 SGHTA and CDR2 FQGNSA. The CDR3 nucleotides read TGTGCCAGCAGCTTAAAGGTCTCGACAGCTAATCAGCCCCAGCATTTT. Protein: CASSLKVSTANQPQHF.

The chain joins TRBV19 to TRBJ1-3; a possible D gene is TRBD1 (5 bases). This CDR3 contains 19 residues. The V end lost 10 bases, the J end lost 2 bases, and 30 bases lay between the germline ends. Germline assignment: CDR1 LNHDA and CDR2 SQIVND (reference sequence). CDR3 residues: CATDTGPVKGPTPGNTIYF. CDR3 DNA sequence: TGTGCCACCGATACCGGACCGGTAAAGGGGCCTACCCCTGGAAACACCATATATTTT. The full variable domain, completed using reference TRBV19 and TRBJ1-3, is DGGITQSPKYLFRKEGQNVTLSCEQNLNHDAMYWYRQDPGQGLRLIYYSQIVNDFQKGDIAEGYSVSREKKESFPLTVTSAQKNPTAFYLCATDTGPVKGPTPGNTIYFGEGSWLTVV.